Below are 13 T cell receptor beta chains sequenced from a single sample in a study of shared clonotypes between healthy human individuals. Here immunoSEQ multiplex PCR was the method, and the copy in TCRdb shows in-frame clones only, minus some. The sample includes more than 2 million clones, around 95% of them seen just once. Naive CD8 cells lacked CD45RO and underwent positive selection for CCR7, leaving out terminally differentiated effector memory CD45RA+ cells. What was sequenced was naive CD8+ T cells from PBMCs. The receptor set was obtained from a young man in good health. Some clones in this sample may be carry-over from other donors' samples.

The genes are TRBV19 and TRBJ2-1; 9 nucleotides align to TRBD2. J was trimmed by 3 bases and V by 5 bases; bases with no gene match: 2. The CDR3 has 14 amino acids. Germline lookup yields CDR1 LNHDA and CDR2 SQIVND (reference sequence). Here the CDR3 reads CASSGGGGYNEQFF. CDR3 DNA: TGTGCCAGTAGTGGCGGGGGGGGCTACAATGAGCAGTTCTTC.

Worth noting for this clone: Other DNA variants within this sample encode the same CDR3. V and J are TRBV9 and TRBJ2-3; 8 bases map to TRBD1. CDR1 and CDR2 from the germline V gene are SGDLS and YYNGEE. V gave up 0 bases and J gave up 1 base; unmatched junction bases: 4. The CDR3 has 16 residues. CDR3: CASSVGDRGGTDTQYF. The CDR3 DNA follows: TGTGCCAGCAGCGTAGGAGACAGGGGAGGCACAGATACGCAGTATTTT.

The chain has TRBV7-9 and TRBJ1-1, with a tentative D call TRBD1 (6 bases). CDR1 is SEHNR, CDR2 FQNEAQ, per germline (reference sequence). The CDR3 spans 15 residues. V was trimmed by 5 bases and J by 1 base, leaving 14 bases between them. The CDR3 spells CASSDGGQGNTEAFF. CDR3 coding DNA: TGTGCCAGCAGCGACGGGGGGCAGGGGAACACTGAAGCTTTCTTT.

The chain links TRBV7-2 to TRBJ2-2; weak D call: TRBD2 (6 bases). Germline CDR1 is SGHTA and CDR2 is FQGNSA. CDR3 length equals 17 residues. Trimming left V 0 bases short and J 4 bases short, with 15 bases between. In nucleotides, the CDR3 is TGTGCCAGCAGCTTAGCGGTTCGGGAGCTAGGCACCGGGGAGCTGTTTTTT. It is translated as CASSLAVRELGTGELFF.

Here the CDR3 reads CATSSLPGPFPTDTQYF. The CDR3 DNA is TGTGCCACCAGCAGCCTTCCCGGGCCATTTCCCACAGATACGCAGTATTTT. This chain uses TRBV15 with TRBJ2-3; D gene ambiguous. The CDR3 length is 17 residues. Germline CDR1 LNHNV, CDR2 YYDKDF (reference sequence). The V gene lost 3 bases and the J gene lost 2 bases, with 18 bases spanning the gap.

The V gene is TRBV5-6, the J gene TRBJ2-5; D might be TRBD2 (5 bases). Germline CDR1 reads SGHDT; CDR2 reads YYEEEE. The CDR3 has 15 residues. V lost 4 bases to trimming and J lost 5 bases, with 18 bases between them. The CDR3 DNA is TGTGCCAGCAGCCCGGGTTTCGGGCCGGGGGAGACCCAGTACTTC. Translated, it gives CASSPGFGPGETQYF. The full variable domain, with the rest looked up from reference TRBV5-6 and TRBJ2-5, is DAGVTQSPTHLIKTRGQQVTLRCSPKSGHDTVSWYQQALGQGPQFIFQYYEEEERQRGNFPDRFSGHQFPNYSSELNVNALLLGDSALYLCASSPGFGPGETQYFGPGTRLLVL.

V usage is TRBV6-6 and J usage is TRBJ2-7, with D uncertain. The germline V gene encodes CDR1 MNHNY and CDR2 SVGAGI (reference sequence). V was shortened by 6 bases and J by 1 base, with 13 bases between the two germline ends. CDR3 size: 14 residues. This CDR3 reads CASRDRASSYEQYF. Written as DNA, the CDR3 is TGTGCCAGCAGGGACCGGGCCTCATCCTACGAGCAGTACTTC.

The genes are TRBV14 and TRBJ2-2; D remains ambiguous. Trimming left V 4 bases short and J 4 bases short, with 7 bases between. There are 13 residues in the CDR3. CDR1 and CDR2 from the germline V gene are SGHDN and FVKESK. CDR3: CASSLLGTGELFF. In nucleotides, the CDR3 is TGTGCCAGCAGCCTCTTGGGCACCGGGGAGCTGTTTTTT.

J is TRBJ2-7 and V is TRBV11-3, with 14 nucleotides matching TRBD2. The V segment lost 7 bases and the J segment 6 bases; nucleotides outside the gene matches: 8. The CDR3 runs to 15 residues. Germline V gene data show CDR1 as SGHNT and CDR2 as YENEEA. The CDR3 coding sequence is TGTGCCAGCAACCGACTAGCGGGAGGGCCTTTCGAGCAGTACTTC. This codes for CASNRLAGGPFEQYF. Full variable domain (rest looked up from reference TRBV11-3 and TRBJ2-7): EAGVVQSPRYKIIEKKQPVAFWCNPISGHNTLYWYLQNLGQGPELLIRYENEEAVDDSQLPKDRFSAERLKGVDSTLKIQPAELGDSAVYLCASNRLAGGPFEQYFGPGTRLTVT.

In DNA form, the CDR3 reads TGCAGCGTTCTGACCGGGACAGGGGCTTCGGGCACTGAAGCTTTCTTT. It yields the protein CSVLTGTGASGTEAFF. The gene calls are TRBV29-1 and TRBJ1-1; 10 nucleotides agree with TRBD1. V lost 5 bases, J lost 4 bases, and 13 bases stayed unmatched. CDR3 length equals 16 residues. In germline, CDR1 is SQVTM, CDR2 ANQGSEA.

This clone appeared a single time. The V and J genes are TRBV28 and TRBJ1-5; TRBD1 aligns across 10 bases. CDR3 length equals 17 residues. Per germline, CDR1 MDHEN and CDR2 SYDVKM. The J segment lost 4 bases and the V segment lost 4 bases, leaving 10 bases of the junction unmatched. The chain's CDR3 is CASSSKDRGLGNQPQHF. CDR3 DNA: TGTGCCAGCAGTTCTAAAGACAGGGGGCTGGGGAATCAGCCCCAGCATTTT.

The chain is built from TRBV21-1 and TRBJ1-2. TRBV21-1 is a pseudogene. This CDR3 has 17 amino acids. CDR3 nucleotides: TGTGCCAGCAGCGTTGGGCCCTCCACCCTTCGGGACTATGGCTACACCTTC. Protein: CASSVGPSTLRDYGYTF.

This clone was seen once. V and J are TRBV19 and TRBJ2-2; TRBD2 might be the D (5 bases). This CDR3 has 16 residues. Germline V CDR1 and CDR2: LNHDA, SQIVND (reference sequence). The V and J ends lost 3 bases and 4 bases respectively, with 15 bases between them. CDR3 loop: CASSILAGPSTGELFF. The CDR3, as DNA: TGTGCCAGTAGTATTTTGGCGGGCCCGAGCACCGGGGAGCTGTTTTTT.